This entry describes one T cell receptor beta chain. What it binds is unknown. In the authors' workflow: In the immunoSEQ data, sequences were junction-only and lacked quality scores, so filtering differed. Method: immunoSEQ multiplex PCR; TCRdb's copy keeps in-frame clones and lacks some. D and trimming were read from the DNA, whereas the V and J calls and clone size are those reported in that table. The sample carries roughly 2,500,000 clones, 93% recorded once. Naive CD45RA+ and memory CD45RA-negative subsets were split from CD4+ cells. This entry belongs to a study of shared clonotypes between healthy human individuals. The CDR3 is 14 amino acids. Germline V gene lookup returns CDR1 MNHEY and CDR2 SMNVEV (reference sequence). Study-wide points: Non-shared clonotypes were found to have lower generation probabilities than the clonotypes that were shared by all four of the sorted-subset donors. Several donors showed sharing of 4.5% to 5% of naive CD4 clonotypes.

The sample comprised naive CD4+ T cells from PBMCs. Indicated subset: CD45RA+ positively selected. This clonotype originated in a man between 18 and 29 years old in good health. Some clones in this sample may be carry-over from other donors' samples. The chain carries TRBV27 and TRBJ2-5; 8 bases fit TRBD1. Judging by the DNA end, TRBJ2-7 fits better; the J call may be wrong. CDR3 amino acids: CASTRQGNVYEQYF. The CDR3 nucleotides are TGTGCCAGCACCCGACAGGGGAATGTCTACGAGCAGTACTTC.